This TCR beta chain emerged from a study of early T cells in non-severe SARS-CoV-2 infection. About the study: The input, bulk RNA from unsorted whole blood, was sequenced, and chains were unpaired. Whole-study findings and limits: Comparison of clonotypes with VDJdb favored anti-spike CD8 responses while missing private and CD4 specificities.

To note about this clonotype: The antigen is not known.

The CDR3 extends over 14 amino acids. Trimming pared 6 bases from V and 3 bases from J, leaving 13 bases between. Germline V gives CDR1 SGHRS, CDR2 YFSETQ. The protocol attached unique molecular identifiers to individual cDNA molecules. TCRdb reprocessed the 5' RACE reads with MiXCR, giving one entry per CDR3 protein. The repertoire holds about 60,000 distinct CDR3 sequences, with over 9.5% as singletons. This clonotype originated in an adult who was a healthcare worker with PCR-confirmed SARS-CoV-2 infection or an uninfected control (not recorded which). Sequencing was done on a sample of whole blood. The chain joins TRBV5-1 to TRBJ2-1, with D perhaps matching TRBD2 (6 bases). CDR3 in DNA: TGCGCCAGCACTCGGGAGACCCTCTACAATGAGCAGTTCTTC. It is translated as CASTRETLYNEQFF.